The count of the clone carrying this T cell receptor (beta chain) is one. Its antigen remains unidentified. Treatment described: 19 received Ad26.COV2.S at low or high dose, single or two shots; about five received placebo; per-sample allocation not given. Specimen acquisition occurred on day 63 following the initial vaccine or placebo injection. CDR3 size: 18 residues. V shed 0 bases, J shed 2 bases, and the junction held 6 bases outside the gene matches. Germline CDR1 and CDR2: MNHEY and SVGEGT. These data originate in a study of Ad26.COV2.S vaccination and SARS-CoV-2 variants. Across the whole study: Into the muscle, Ad26.COV2.S was dosed once or twice, 56 days apart.

Study findings and constraints: Spike-specific TCR breadth was greater in vaccine than placebo recipients.

Clones were read by immunoSEQ multiplex PCR, and TCRdb kept only the in-frame ones, dropping some. This sample has about 350,000 clones, with around 88% found just once. The sequencing here drew on peripheral blood, taken in a trial of Ad26.COV2.S vaccine versus placebo. The source is a person between 18 and 59 years old who received the Ad26.COV2.S COVID-19 vaccine or a placebo. V gene TRBV6-2 or TRBV6-3 combines with J gene TRBJ2-3; the match to TRBD2 covers 12 bases. The CDR3 bases are TGTGCCAGCAGTTACTCTAGGACTAGCGGGGTCGACACAGATACGCAGTATTTT. Its protein is CASSYSRTSGVDTDTQYF.